Below, 25 T cell receptor beta chains from the same sample are listed, as sequenced in a study of T cell repertoires in cytomegalovirus infection. TCRdb redid the calling of the reads with MiXCR, one entry per CDR3 protein. The top ten hold about 56% of the sample, which has about 150,000 distinct CDR3 sequences, more than 25% seen once. Their antigens are not known. Specimen: CD8+ T cells from cultured PBMCs, collected from culture after CMV antigen stimulation. The source is a human donor in good health (CMV status not recorded). Some clones in this sample may be carry-over from other donors' samples.

CDR3 protein: CATSRYRDRGDEQYF. CDR3 nucleotide sequence: TGTGCCACCAGCCGATACCGGGACAGGGGGGACGAGCAGTACTTC. This chain connects TRBV15 to TRBJ2-7, with TRBD1 identical over 11 bases. Germline CDR1 is LNHNV and CDR2 is YYDKDF (reference sequence). The CDR3 is 15 residues long. The V segment lost 5 bases and the J segment 5 bases; nucleotides outside the gene matches: 8.

This clonotype occurred a few times. This chain links TRBV6-5 with TRBJ2-1; D remains ambiguous. CDR1 and CDR2 from the germline V gene are MNHEY and SVGAGI. The CDR3 covers 15 residues. The V end lost 2 bases, the J end lost 3 bases, and 11 bases lay between the germline ends. CDR3 nucleotides: TGTGCCAGCAGTTACCTGGGGAATGGCTACAATGAGCAGTTCTTC. Amino acid sequence: CASSYLGNGYNEQFF.

This clonotype was seen at least ten times. The chain combines TRBV19 with TRBJ1-2; tentatively, D is TRBD1 (5 bases). The ends were cut back, 7 bases at V and 7 bases at J, with 19 bases in the middle. CDR3 length: 14 residues. Germline V CDR1 and CDR2: LNHDA, SQIVND (reference sequence). The CDR3 DNA sequence: TGTGCCAGTAACCCAACTCAGGGTTATGGTGGCTACACCTTC. This codes for CASNPTQGYGGYTF. Variable domain in full (rest from reference TRBV19 and TRBJ1-2): DGGITQSPKYLFRKEGQNVTLSCEQNLNHDAMYWYRQDPGQGLRLIYYSQIVNDFQKGDIAEGYSVSREKKESFPLTVTSAQKNPTAFYLCASNPTQGYGGYTFGSGTRLTVV.

The rearrangement uses TRBV12-5 and TRBJ2-5; D ambiguous. Germline CDR1 LGHNT, CDR2 FRNRAP. V lost 6 bases to trimming and J lost 2 bases, with 19 bases between them. This CDR3 has 16 residues. The CDR3 DNA reads as TGTGCTAGTGGCCTTCGCCCTCTCGGGTTACAAGAGACCCAGTACTTC. It specifies CASGLRPLGLQETQYF.

The table lists this clonotype with many counts. This chain links TRBV7-6 with TRBJ2-2; 12 positions agree with TRBD2. This CDR3 contains 16 residues. Germline V gives CDR1 SGHVS, CDR2 FNYEAQ. The J segment lost 5 bases and the V segment lost 5 bases, leaving 6 bases of the junction unmatched. CDR3: CASSAGTSGLTGELFF. As DNA, the CDR3 is TGTGCCAGCAGCGCAGGGACTAGCGGGTTGACCGGGGAGCTGTTTTTT.

The chain links TRBV24-1 to TRBJ1-5, with D unclear. Germline CDR1 is KGHDR and CDR2 is SFDVKD. V dropped 3 bases and J dropped 4 bases, with 6 bases sitting between them. The CDR3 consists of 13 residues. CDR3 nucleotides: TGTGCCACCAGTGATGGAACAAATCAGCCCCAGCATTTT. Translated, it gives CATSDGTNQPQHF.

This clonotype was counted many times. The chain employs TRBV6-5 and TRBJ2-7; D possibly corresponds to TRBD2 (7 bases). V lost 2 bases and J 3 bases, leaving 14 bases between the germline ends. This CDR3 contains 15 residues. The V gene's germline CDR1 is MNHEY and CDR2 SVGAGI. CDR3 residues: CASSYGGGLNYEQYF. The CDR3 DNA reads as TGTGCCAGCAGTTACGGGGGGGGGCTAAACTACGAGCAGTACTTC.

This clonotype was recorded a few times. The chain recombines TRBV14 with TRBJ1-1, with D perhaps TRBD1 (5 bases). Germline lookup yields CDR1 SGHDN and CDR2 FVKESK. The CDR3 is 13 amino acids. Trimming took off 6 bases at V and 0 bases at J, with 8 bases between the two ends. CDR3 amino acids: CASRGHMNTEAFF. The CDR3 nucleotides are TGTGCCAGCAGAGGACATATGAACACTGAAGCTTTCTTT.

This clonotype came up many times. The chain links TRBV6-1 to TRBJ1-5; the match to TRBD1 covers 8 bases. The CDR3 loop spans 13 amino acids. V dropped 8 bases and J dropped 2; count of bases not matched to a gene: 2. CDR1 and CDR2 from the germline V gene are MNHNS and SASEGT. CDR3: CASWGQGNQPQHF. In nucleotides, the CDR3 is TGTGCCAGCTGGGGACAGGGCAATCAGCCCCAGCATTTT.

This clonotype was counted at least ten times. The rearrangement uses TRBV4-1 and TRBJ2-1, with 7 positions matching TRBD1. This CDR3 has 16 amino acids. After removal of 4 bases from V and 3 bases from J, the junction contained 9 bases not matched to a gene. Germline V CDR1 and CDR2: MGHRA, YSYEKL. The CDR3 is CASSPLGQTYYNEQFF. The CDR3 nucleotides are TGCGCCAGCAGCCCGCTGGGACAGACCTACTACAATGAGCAGTTCTTC.

This clonotype was picked up a small number of times. V and J are TRBV14 and TRBJ2-7, with D unclear. CDR1 SGHDN and CDR2 FVKESK come from the germline V gene. CDR3 length equals 12 residues. V shed 6 bases and J shed 5 bases, with 11 bases lying between them. The CDR3 loop reads CASSPTQDEQYF. As DNA, the CDR3 is TGTGCCAGCAGTCCGACCCAGGACGAGCAGTACTTC.

This clonotype was counted a few times. J is TRBJ1-6 and V is TRBV28; no clear D gene. The CDR3 runs 14 residues. V was clipped by 3 bases and J by 0 bases, with 3 bases between them. CDR1 is MDHEN, CDR2 SYDVKM, per germline. The CDR3, as DNA: TGTGCCAGCAGTTTTGTCTCCTATAATTCACCCCTCCACTTT. Encoded protein: CASSFVSYNSPLHF. The full variable domain, with the rest looked up from reference TRBV28 and TRBJ1-6, is DVKVTQSSRYLVKRTGEKVFLECVQDMDHENMFWYRQDPGLGLRLIYFSYDVKMKEKGDIPEGYSVSREKKERFSLILESASTNQTSMYLCASSFVSYNSPLHFGNGTRLTVT.

The chain carries TRBV14 and TRBJ2-7; the D is unclear. The CDR3 contains 13 residues. Trimming took off 3 bases at V and 3 bases at J, with 9 bases between the two ends. In germline, CDR1 is SGHDN, CDR2 FVKESK. The CDR3 protein is CASSHPPLYEQYF. The CDR3 coding sequence is TGTGCCAGCAGCCATCCCCCACTCTACGAGCAGTACTTC.

J is TRBJ2-7 and V is TRBV19; D not resolved. CDR3 size: 13 residues. Germline V CDR1 and CDR2: LNHDA, SQIVND (reference sequence). Deletions cut 5 bases from V and 3 bases from J, with 11 bases between. The CDR3 spells CASSRREYYEQYF. CDR3 DNA sequence: TGTGCCAGTAGTCGCCGCGAATACTACGAGCAGTACTTC.

This clonotype occurred many times. The J gene is TRBJ2-7, the V gene TRBV14; TRBD1 is a possible D gene (6 bases). The V end lost 5 bases, the J end lost 1 base, and 15 bases lay between the germline ends. The length of the CDR3 is 15 residues. From germline, CDR1 is SGHDN and CDR2 FVKESK. The CDR3 DNA reads as TGTGCCAGCAGCTCATCTGACAGGCCGTCCTACGAGCAGTACTTC. It yields the protein CASSSSDRPSYEQYF.

The sample holds a few counts of this clonotype. The chain combines TRBV28 with TRBJ2-2, with TRBD1 identical over 7 bases. This CDR3 spans 19 amino acids. Germline CDR1 MDHEN, CDR2 SYDVKM. The V and J ends lost 4 bases and 2 bases, in that order; junction bases with no gene match: 16. The CDR3 region is CASSSLLTGLKINTGELFF. The CDR3 region has the DNA TGTGCCAGCAGTTCGCTACTGACAGGGTTGAAGATAAACACCGGGGAGCTGTTTTTT.

This chain uses TRBV7-9 with TRBJ2-5; D ambiguous. The CDR3 covers 13 residues. V lost 7 bases and J 1 base, leaving 10 bases between the germline ends. CDR1 is SEHNR and CDR2 is FQNEAQ in the germline V gene (reference sequence). CDR3 in amino acids: CASTRVGQETQYF. For the CDR3, the DNA is TGTGCCAGCACCCGGGTTGGCCAAGAGACCCAGTACTTC.

The chain has TRBV7-9 and TRBJ2-5; 12 nucleotides agree with TRBD2. The CDR3 runs to 16 residues. Trimming took 5 bases from V and 2 from J; bases not matched to a gene: 6. Germline V CDR1 and CDR2: SEHNR, FQNEAQ (reference sequence). CDR3 loop: CASSRSLAGGQETQYF. The CDR3 DNA reads as TGTGCCAGCAGCCGTTCACTAGCGGGGGGACAAGAGACCCAGTACTTC.

In its sample, this clonotype was seen a few times. V is TRBV12-3 or TRBV12-4 and J is TRBJ1-5, with D unresolved. V was shortened by 2 bases and J by 6 bases, with 14 bases between the two germline ends. The CDR3 consists of 15 residues. The CDR3 DNA reads TGTGCCAGCAGTTTATATTTCATGGGAGGTCAGCCCCAGCATTTT. Its translation is CASSLYFMGGQPQHF.

This sequence joins TRBV12-3 or TRBV12-4 and TRBJ2-7; 11 bases agree with TRBD2. This CDR3 contains 14 residues. The V and J ends lost 6 bases and 6 bases, in that order; junction bases with no gene match: 7. CDR3 bases: TGTGCCAGCAGCACGGGACTAGCGGAGGTCGAGCAGTACTTC. It translates to CASSTGLAEVEQYF.

The chain links TRBV6-1 to TRBJ2-3; D possibly corresponds to TRBD2 (5 bases). The CDR3 is made up of 12 amino acids. Germline V gene data show CDR1 as MNHNS and CDR2 as SASEGT. V was shortened by 5 bases and J by 11 bases, with 14 bases between the two germline ends. The CDR3 loop is CASSPSKEKQYF. The CDR3 region has the DNA TGTGCCAGCAGTCCTAGCAAAGAGAAGCAGTATTTT.

J is TRBJ1-1 and V is TRBV7-8; possibly TRBD1 for D (6 bases). CDR1 and CDR2 (germline): SGHVS, FQNEAQ. V was cut by 1 base and J by 9 bases, with 12 bases left in between. The CDR3 loop spans 13 amino acids. This CDR3 is CASSLEWGAQAFF. The DNA for the CDR3 is TGTGCCAGCAGCTTAGAATGGGGGGCCCAAGCTTTCTTT. The whole variable domain, filled in from reference TRBV7-8 and TRBJ1-1, reads GAGVSQSPRYKVAKRGQDVALRCDPISGHVSLFWYQQALGQGPEFLTYFQNEAQLDKSGLPSDRFFAERPEGSVSTLKIQRTQQEDSAVYLCASSLEWGAQAFFGQGTRLTVV.

The chain employs TRBV20-1 and TRBJ2-3; 13 bases line up with TRBD2. CDR1 and CDR2 (germline): DFQATT, SNEGSKA (reference sequence). J gave up 1 base and V 7 bases, and 11 bases lay outside the gene matches. The length of the CDR3 is 17 residues. CDR3 in DNA: TGCAGTGTCTCACTAGCGGGGGGGCCTTTTCGCACAGATACGCAGTATTTT. Translating gives CSVSLAGGPFRTDTQYF.

The chain couples TRBV7-9 to TRBJ2-5; 7 nucleotides match TRBD1. CDR1 and CDR2 (germline): SEHNR, FQNEAQ (reference sequence). The CDR3 runs 14 residues. The V and J ends lost 5 bases and 0 bases, in that order; junction bases with no gene match: 3. CDR3 DNA: TGTGCCAGCAGCCCCACAGGGGACCAAGAGACCCAGTACTTC. Its translation is CASSPTGDQETQYF.

This clonotype was seen repeatedly, ten times or more. This rearrangement joins TRBV7-8 to TRBJ2-1, with D possibly being TRBD2 (5 bases). The CDR3 loop spans 12 amino acids. V was trimmed by 3 bases and J by 9 bases, leaving 9 bases between them. Germline lookup yields CDR1 SGHVS and CDR2 FQNEAQ. The CDR3 DNA follows: TGTGCCAGCAGCTTGGATGGGAGTGAGCAGTTCTTC. Encoded protein: CASSLDGSEQFF. The full variable domain, with the rest looked up from reference TRBV7-8 and TRBJ2-1, is GAGVSQSPRYKVAKRGQDVALRCDPISGHVSLFWYQQALGQGPEFLTYFQNEAQLDKSGLPSDRFFAERPEGSVSTLKIQRTQQEDSAVYLCASSLDGSEQFFGPGTRLTVL.